This T cell receptor beta chain was recorded in a study of Tregs in tolerant kidney transplant recipients. Findings and caveats of the study: Some patients' samples used different primers over time, so nucleotide sequences weren't comparable.

Data came from immunoSEQ multiplex PCR; TCRdb stores just in-frame clones and leaves some out. The sample includes about 73,000 clones, roughly 90% of them seen just once. As to this clone: Antigen: not known.

Germline V gives CDR1 MGHRA, CDR2 YSYEKL. The CDR3 contains 14 residues. Trimming left V 1 base short and J 2 bases short, with 9 bases between. Regulatory T cells were sorted from thawed PBMCs rested overnight at 37°C with 200 IU/ml IL-2. The sequence derives from a human donor who received a combined kidney and bone marrow transplant. The chain has TRBV4-1 and TRBJ2-7; D is ambiguous. The specimen was Tregs from blood, collected before the transplant. The CDR3 reads CASSQGPETYEQYF. The CDR3 coding sequence is TGCGCCAGCAGCCAAGGGCCGGAAACCTACGAGCAGTACTTC.